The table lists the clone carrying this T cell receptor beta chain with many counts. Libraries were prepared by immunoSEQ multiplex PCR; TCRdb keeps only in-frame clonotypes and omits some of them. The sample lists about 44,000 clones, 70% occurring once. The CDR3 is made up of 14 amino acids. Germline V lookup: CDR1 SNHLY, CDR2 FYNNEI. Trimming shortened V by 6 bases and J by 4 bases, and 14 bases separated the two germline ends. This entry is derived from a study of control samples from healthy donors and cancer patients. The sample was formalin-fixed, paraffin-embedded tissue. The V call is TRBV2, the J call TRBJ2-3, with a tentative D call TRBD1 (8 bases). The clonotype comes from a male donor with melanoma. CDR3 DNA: TGTGCCAGCAGGGTTACAGGGGGGGCAGATACGCAGTATTTT. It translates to CASRVTGGADTQYF.